This is a list of T cell receptor beta chains from one sample in a study of blood T cell repertoires in COVID-19. TCRdb's table, derived via immunoSEQ multiplex PCR, lists solely in-frame clones and lacks some. The sample lists a few hundred thousand clones, about four fifths occurring once. Sequencing was carried out using PBMCs or T cells enriched from blood (not recorded which). All receptors derive from a woman between 50 and 59 years old who had recovered from COVID-19. The CDR3 runs from the conserved cysteine through the conserved F or W. The order of the fields is D gene, clone size, J gene, V gene, CDR3 protein, CDR3 DNA. A D gene is named only where the DNA matches it firmly. Clone size is shown for a subset of rows, as once, few, many or a class of expanded clone.

d_call: TRBD1; clone_size: many; j_call: TRBJ1-1; v_call: TRBV5-4; cdr3_aa: CASSGDRDTEAFF; cdr3_nt: TGTGCCAGCAGCGGCGACAGGGACACTGAAGCTTTCTTT
d_call: -; clone_size: once; j_call: TRBJ1-2; v_call: TRBV25-1; cdr3_aa: CASSINGLVGYGYTF; cdr3_nt: TGTGCCAGCAGCATTAACGGACTAGTCGGCTATGGCTACACCTTC
d_call: -; clone_size: -; j_call: TRBJ1-5; v_call: TRBV19; cdr3_aa: CASSSLGGNQPQHF; cdr3_nt: TGTGCCAGTAGTTCACTAGGGGGAAATCAGCCCCAGCATTTT
d_call: -; clone_size: -; j_call: TRBJ1-5; v_call: TRBV9; cdr3_aa: CASSVFGGPQHF; cdr3_nt: TGTGCCAGCAGCGTATTTGGCGGGCCCCAGCATTTT
d_call: TRBD1; clone_size: -; j_call: TRBJ1-1; v_call: TRBV5-1; cdr3_aa: CASSPGTGSKYQAFF; cdr3_nt: TGCGCCAGCAGCCCCGGGACAGGTTCAAAGTATCAAGCTTTCTTT
d_call: TRBD2; clone_size: -; j_call: TRBJ2-5; v_call: TRBV3-1/TRBV3-2; cdr3_aa: CASSQERLAVQETQYF; cdr3_nt: TGTGCCAGCAGCCAAGAGAGACTAGCGGTACAAGAGACCCAGTACTTC
d_call: -; clone_size: once; j_call: TRBJ1-2; v_call: TRBV6-5; cdr3_aa: CASSYSMGSTFYGYTF; cdr3_nt: TGTGCCAGCAGTTACTCTATGGGCAGTACTTTCTATGGCTACACCTTC
d_call: -; clone_size: -; j_call: TRBJ1-2; v_call: TRBV3-1/TRBV3-2; cdr3_aa: CASSQDGGGDYGYTF; cdr3_nt: TGTGCCAGCAGCCAAGATGGAGGGGGGGACTATGGCTACACCTTC
d_call: -; clone_size: -; j_call: TRBJ2-1; v_call: TRBV7-2; cdr3_aa: CASSQGWRPQVEQFF; cdr3_nt: TGTGCCAGCAGTCAGGGGTGGCGCCCCCAGGTTGAGCAGTTCTTC
d_call: -; clone_size: -; j_call: TRBJ1-3; v_call: TRBV3-1/TRBV3-2; cdr3_aa: CASSLTPGRGNTIYF; cdr3_nt: TGTGCCAGCAGCCTAACCCCAGGGAGGGGAAACACCATATATTTT
d_call: TRBD2; clone_size: -; j_call: TRBJ2-1; v_call: TRBV5-1; cdr3_aa: CASSLAGIPSGGPYNEQFF; cdr3_nt: TGCGCCAGCAGCTTGGCCGGAATTCCTAGCGGGGGCCCCTACAATGAGCAGTTCTTC
d_call: TRBD1; clone_size: -; j_call: TRBJ2-7; v_call: TRBV10-3; cdr3_aa: CAISDPDRGTYEQYF; cdr3_nt: TGTGCCATCAGTGATCCCGACAGGGGGACCTACGAGCAGTACTTC
d_call: -; clone_size: -; j_call: TRBJ1-1; v_call: TRBV11-2; cdr3_aa: CASSADRLNTEAFF; cdr3_nt: TGTGCCAGCAGCGCCGACAGGCTGAACACTGAAGCTTTCTTT
d_call: -; clone_size: -; j_call: TRBJ2-7; v_call: TRBV6-5; cdr3_aa: CASSRGISYEQYF; cdr3_nt: TGTGCCAGCAGTAGAGGGATTTCCTACGAGCAGTACTTC
d_call: -; clone_size: -; j_call: TRBJ2-3; v_call: TRBV7-3; cdr3_aa: CASSLGTSRYTDTQYF; cdr3_nt: TGTGCCAGCAGCTTAGGAACTAGCCGATACACAGATACGCAGTATTTT
d_call: TRBD1; clone_size: -; j_call: TRBJ1-1; v_call: TRBV7-2; cdr3_aa: CASSLGRDRAGTEAFF; cdr3_nt: TGTGCCAGCAGCTTGGGAAGGGACAGGGCAGGAACTGAAGCTTTCTTT
d_call: -; clone_size: few; j_call: TRBJ1-3; v_call: TRBV3-1/TRBV3-2; cdr3_aa: CASSPRQATSGNTIYF; cdr3_nt: TGTGCCAGCAGCCCTCGACAGGCAACCTCTGGAAACACCATATATTTT
d_call: TRBD1; clone_size: -; j_call: TRBJ1-6; v_call: TRBV19; cdr3_aa: CASSITGVGSPLHF; cdr3_nt: TGTGCCAGTAGCATTACAGGGGTCGGTTCACCCCTCCACTTT
d_call: -; clone_size: -; j_call: TRBJ1-1; v_call: TRBV6-5; cdr3_aa: CASSSRGTEAFF; cdr3_nt: TGTGCCAGCAGTTCTAGGGGCACTGAAGCTTTCTTT
d_call: -; clone_size: -; j_call: TRBJ2-6; v_call: TRBV5-1; cdr3_aa: CASSTVAGANVLTF; cdr3_nt: TGCGCCAGCAGCACAGTGGCTGGGGCCAACGTCCTGACTTTC
d_call: TRBD1; clone_size: -; j_call: TRBJ2-6; v_call: TRBV7-9; cdr3_aa: CASSWDSWGPSGANVLTF; cdr3_nt: TGTGCCAGCAGCTGGGACAGTTGGGGGCCATCTGGGGCCAACGTCCTGACTTTC
d_call: TRBD1; clone_size: once; j_call: TRBJ2-1; v_call: TRBV2; cdr3_aa: CASSEGTQGAENEQFF; cdr3_nt: TGTGCCAGCAGTGAGGGGACACAGGGGGCGGAAAATGAGCAGTTCTTC
d_call: -; clone_size: -; j_call: TRBJ1-4; v_call: TRBV4-1; cdr3_aa: CASSQLRTQLSNEKLFF; cdr3_nt: TGCGCCAGCAGCCAACTACGAACACAGCTCTCGAATGAAAAACTGTTTTTT
d_call: -; clone_size: few; j_call: TRBJ1-2; v_call: TRBV15; cdr3_aa: CATSRFSNYGYTF; cdr3_nt: TGTGCCACCAGCAGATTTTCCAATTATGGCTACACCTTC
d_call: -; clone_size: -; j_call: TRBJ2-5; v_call: TRBV29-1; cdr3_aa: CSVEAGDRKTQYF; cdr3_nt: TGCAGCGTTGAAGCCGGGGATCGCAAGACCCAGTACTTC
d_call: -; clone_size: -; j_call: TRBJ2-1; v_call: TRBV12-3/TRBV12-4; cdr3_aa: CASSLVSHNEQFF; cdr3_nt: TGTGCCAGCAGTTTAGTTAGCCACAATGAGCAGTTCTTC
d_call: -; clone_size: -; j_call: TRBJ1-1; v_call: TRBV6-2/TRBV6-3; cdr3_aa: CASSYFPWGERTEAFF; cdr3_nt: TGTGCCAGCAGTTACTTCCCATGGGGGGAGAGGACTGAAGCTTTCTTT
d_call: -; clone_size: few; j_call: TRBJ2-1; v_call: TRBV3-1/TRBV3-2; cdr3_aa: CASSQERFDEQFF; cdr3_nt: TGTGCCAGCAGCCAAGAGAGATTCGATGAGCAGTTCTTC
d_call: -; clone_size: -; j_call: TRBJ2-5; v_call: TRBV6-4; cdr3_aa: CASSEPGDTGLETQYF; cdr3_nt: TGTGCCAGCAGTGAACCCGGGGATACAGGGTTGGAGACCCAGTACTTC
d_call: TRBD1; clone_size: -; j_call: TRBJ1-4; v_call: TRBV11-3; cdr3_aa: CASSRTTGSREKLFF; cdr3_nt: TGTGCCAGCAGCCGCACGACAGGGTCTAGGGAAAAACTGTTTTTT
d_call: -; clone_size: -; j_call: TRBJ1-4; v_call: TRBV30; cdr3_aa: CAWRTGGNEKLFF; cdr3_nt: TGTGCCTGGAGAACCGGGGGGAATGAAAAACTGTTTTTT
d_call: TRBD1; clone_size: -; j_call: TRBJ2-2; v_call: TRBV30; cdr3_aa: CAWSVHWDRGTGELFF; cdr3_nt: TGTGCCTGGAGTGTACATTGGGACAGGGGTACCGGGGAGCTGTTTTTT
d_call: -; clone_size: -; j_call: TRBJ1-6; v_call: TRBV11-3; cdr3_aa: CASRIRDLNSPLHF; cdr3_nt: TGTGCCAGCAGGATCCGGGACTTAAATTCACCCCTCCACTTT
d_call: TRBD2; clone_size: -; j_call: TRBJ2-3; v_call: TRBV25-1; cdr3_aa: CASRAGGGDTQYF; cdr3_nt: TGTGCCAGCAGAGCGGGGGGGGGAGATACGCAGTATTTT
d_call: TRBD2; clone_size: -; j_call: TRBJ2-7; v_call: TRBV5-1; cdr3_aa: CASSLERGGGEQYF; cdr3_nt: TGCGCCAGCAGCTTAGAACGGGGGGGCGGTGAGCAGTACTTC
d_call: -; clone_size: -; j_call: TRBJ2-1; v_call: TRBV10-3; cdr3_aa: CAISESGRGINEQFF; cdr3_nt: TGTGCCATCAGTGAGTCGGGCAGGGGTATCAATGAGCAGTTCTTC
d_call: TRBD1; clone_size: -; j_call: TRBJ1-2; v_call: TRBV6-5; cdr3_aa: CASSSRTGKNYGYTF; cdr3_nt: TGTGCCAGCAGTTCACGGACAGGGAAAAACTATGGCTACACCTTC
d_call: TRBD1; clone_size: -; j_call: TRBJ1-2; v_call: TRBV7-2; cdr3_aa: CASSSDRGSYGYTF; cdr3_nt: TGTGCCAGCAGCTCCGACAGGGGAAGCTATGGCTACACCTTC
d_call: -; clone_size: -; j_call: TRBJ1-1; v_call: TRBV28; cdr3_aa: CASRQGTEAFF; cdr3_nt: TGTGCCAGCAGGCAGGGAACTGAAGCTTTCTTT
d_call: -; clone_size: -; j_call: TRBJ1-3; v_call: TRBV6-5; cdr3_aa: CASSLAGDSGNTIYF; cdr3_nt: TGTGCCAGCAGCCTAGCGGGGGATTCAGGAAACACCATATATTTT
d_call: -; clone_size: once; j_call: TRBJ1-3; v_call: TRBV5-4; cdr3_aa: CASRNRAGNTIYF; cdr3_nt: TGTGCCAGCAGGAACAGGGCTGGAAACACCATATATTTT
d_call: TRBD1; clone_size: once; j_call: TRBJ1-1; v_call: TRBV12-3/TRBV12-4; cdr3_aa: CASSPWDRVGFF; cdr3_nt: TGTGCCAGCAGTCCATGGGACAGGGTTGGTTTCTTT
d_call: -; clone_size: -; j_call: TRBJ2-7; v_call: TRBV7-3; cdr3_aa: CASSSRPGYEQYF; cdr3_nt: TGTGCCAGCAGCTCCCGACCGGGATACGAGCAGTACTTC
d_call: -; clone_size: -; j_call: TRBJ2-2; v_call: TRBV4-3; cdr3_aa: CASSQEAPGLPGELFF; cdr3_nt: TGCGCCAGCAGCCAAGAAGCCCCAGGGTTACCCGGGGAGCTGTTTTTT
d_call: -; clone_size: -; j_call: TRBJ1-1; v_call: TRBV27; cdr3_aa: CASDPRGRTEAFF; cdr3_nt: TGTGCCAGCGACCCCAGGGGAAGGACTGAAGCTTTCTTT
d_call: -; clone_size: -; j_call: TRBJ1-4; v_call: TRBV2; cdr3_aa: CASNSPGTNEKLFF; cdr3_nt: TGTGCCAGTAACAGCCCTGGGACTAATGAAAAACTGTTTTTT
d_call: TRBD1; clone_size: -; j_call: TRBJ1-2; v_call: TRBV24-1; cdr3_aa: CATSDWTGDGYTF; cdr3_nt: TGTGCCACCAGTGATTGGACAGGAGATGGCTACACCTTC
d_call: -; clone_size: -; j_call: TRBJ2-7; v_call: TRBV11-2; cdr3_aa: CASSLRRGVHYEQYF; cdr3_nt: TGTGCCAGCAGCTTGAGGAGGGGAGTACACTACGAGCAGTACTTC
d_call: TRBD2; clone_size: once; j_call: TRBJ2-5; v_call: TRBV11-2; cdr3_aa: CASSVRTSGRETQYF; cdr3_nt: TGTGCCAGCAGCGTACGGACTAGCGGGAGAGAGACCCAGTACTTC
d_call: -; clone_size: -; j_call: TRBJ1-1; v_call: TRBV12-3/TRBV12-4; cdr3_aa: CASSPQVNTEAFF; cdr3_nt: TGTGCCAGCAGTCCGCAGGTGAACACTGAAGCTTTCTTT
d_call: -; clone_size: -; j_call: TRBJ1-1; v_call: TRBV4-3; cdr3_aa: CASSQDINTEAFF; cdr3_nt: TGCGCCAGCAGCCAAGATATAAACACTGAAGCTTTCTTT